This T cell receptor (beta chain) was captured by sequencing in a study of T cells after yellow fever vaccination. TCRdb ran MiXCR on the 5' RACE reads and lists one entry per CDR3 protein. This table holds about 400,000 distinct CDR3 sequences, around 6.4% found once. This clonotype was seen at least ten times. The specimen was PBMCs, collected 5 days after the yellow fever booster vaccination. The TCR comes from a man aged 25 to 40 who received the YFV17D yellow fever vaccine.

The CDR3 DNA reads as TGTGCCAGCAGCGCAGCGGCGGGGGACAGGGGTTACGAGCAGTACTTC. Translation gives CASSAAAGDRGYEQYF. This sequence joins TRBV7-6 and TRBJ2-7; 10 bases fit TRBD1. This CDR3 has 16 residues. J lost 4 bases, V lost 5 bases, and 11 bases had no gene match. Germline CDR1 is SGHVS and CDR2 is FNYEAQ.